The 20 T cell receptor beta chains listed next were all sequenced from one sample in a study of shared clonotypes between healthy human individuals. Profiling relied on immunoSEQ multiplex PCR, and the TCRdb table lists in-frame clones only, not all of them. Among more than 2,000,000 clones listed, approximately 93% were seen once. Sequencing was carried out using naive CD4+ T cells from PBMCs. The subset is: CD45RA+ positively selected. The receptors shown here come from a young man in good health. Some clones in this sample may be carry-over from other donors' samples.

J is TRBJ2-2 and V is TRBV27; D unclear. The CDR3 is 13 residues long. The V gene's germline CDR1 is MNHEY and CDR2 SMNVEV (reference sequence). V gave up 3 bases and J gave up 6 bases, with 8 bases separating them. The CDR3 sequence is CASSFLMAGELFF. DNA of the CDR3: TGTGCCAGCAGTTTTTTGATGGCCGGGGAGCTGTTTTTT.

A note on this clone: Different DNA sequences within this sample yield the same CDR3. This sequence joins TRBV18 and TRBJ2-1; TRBD2 matches at 10 bases. CDR3 length: 15 amino acids. The germline CDR1 and CDR2 sequences are KGHSH and LQKENI. Trimming removed 3 bases from V and 4 bases from J; junction bases left unmatched: 3. This CDR3 reads CASSPGLAEYNEQFF. For the CDR3, the DNA is TGTGCCAGCTCACCCGGACTAGCGGAATACAATGAGCAGTTCTTC.

The chain's CDR3 is CASSIVFAGDIGYTF. Written as DNA, the CDR3 is TGTGCCAGTAGTATAGTTTTCGCCGGAGATATTGGCTACACCTTC. The chain combines TRBV19 with TRBJ1-2, with D uncertain. The CDR3 consists of 15 residues. V lost 1 base and J 7 bases, leaving 16 bases between the germline ends. Germline V gene sequence: CDR1 LNHDA, CDR2 SQIVND (reference sequence).

The chain's CDR3 is CASSLFRGAQPQHF. In DNA, the CDR3 is TGTGCCAGCAGCTTGTTTAGGGGGGCTCAGCCCCAGCATTTT. This chain connects TRBV5-8 to TRBJ1-5; D might be TRBD1 (6 bases). The CDR3 is made up of 14 amino acids. V was trimmed by 1 base and J by 6 bases, leaving 11 bases between them. Looked up from germline, CDR1 is SGHTS and CDR2 is YDEGEE.

The V call is TRBV28, the J call TRBJ1-2, with 7 bases that match TRBD1. The J segment lost 0 bases and the V segment lost 7 bases, leaving 11 bases of the junction unmatched. Germline lookup yields CDR1 MDHEN and CDR2 SYDVKM. The CDR3 length is 16 residues. The CDR3 here is CASTEGGTEANYGYTF. In nucleotides, the CDR3 is TGTGCCAGCACAGAGGGGGGGACAGAAGCTAACTATGGCTACACCTTC.

The rearrangement uses TRBV5-7 and TRBJ1-4; D is unresolved. TRBV5-7 is an open reading frame, and its role is uncertain. The CDR3 extends over 15 amino acids. V lost 4 bases, J lost 4 bases, and 14 bases lay in between. This chain's CDR3 is CASSTGPKDNEKLFF. DNA for the CDR3: TGTGCCAGCAGCACCGGCCCCAAGGATAATGAAAAACTGTTTTTT.

The chain has TRBV28 and TRBJ1-1; D is uncertain. CDR3 size: 15 residues. Trimming cost V 5 bases and J 4 bases, with 17 bases left between them. CDR1 and CDR2 (germline): MDHEN, SYDVKM. The CDR3 spells CASSPHAGYGTEAFF. For the CDR3, the DNA is TGTGCCAGCAGTCCCCACGCCGGGTACGGCACTGAAGCTTTCTTT.

The rearrangement links TRBV11-3 to TRBJ2-2; perhaps TRBD2 as D (5 bases). The V and J ends lost 3 bases and 0 bases respectively, with 8 bases between them. Germline assignment: CDR1 SGHNT and CDR2 YENEEA. The length of the CDR3 is 15 residues. The CDR3 nucleotides read TGTGCCAGCAGCTTTCGAGGGTCGAACACCGGGGAGCTGTTTTTT. Translation: CASSFRGSNTGELFF.

The chain links TRBV28 to TRBJ2-7, with 9 bases lining up with TRBD2. The V segment lost 0 bases and the J segment 2 bases; nucleotides outside the gene matches: 2. The CDR3 covers 15 residues. Germline-derived CDR1 and CDR2 are MDHEN and SYDVKM. In nucleotides, the CDR3 is TGTGCCAGCAGTTTATGGACTAGCGGACCCTACGAGCAGTACTTC. Translating gives CASSLWTSGPYEQYF.

V usage is TRBV5-6 and J usage is TRBJ2-7; 10 bases fit TRBD1. V was clipped by 0 bases and J by 5 bases; unmatched bases: 5. CDR3 size: 15 residues. Germline V gives CDR1 SGHDT, CDR2 YYEEEE. The CDR3 DNA reads as TGTGCCAGCAGCTTGGCCGGGACAGGGGCCCACGAGCAGTACTTC. Its translation: CASSLAGTGAHEQYF. Variable domain in full (rest from reference TRBV5-6 and TRBJ2-7): DAGVTQSPTHLIKTRGQQVTLRCSPKSGHDTVSWYQQALGQGPQFIFQYYEEEERQRGNFPDRFSGHQFPNYSSELNVNALLLGDSALYLCASSLAGTGAHEQYFGPGTRLTVT.

The V and J genes are TRBV28 and TRBJ2-7; a weak D match, TRBD1 (6 bases). This CDR3 contains 13 residues. The germline gives CDR1 MDHEN, CDR2 SYDVKM. V dropped 2 bases and J dropped 3 bases, with 8 bases sitting between them. This CDR3 reads CASSLAQGYEQYF. The CDR3 DNA is TGTGCCAGCAGTTTAGCACAGGGCTACGAGCAGTACTTC.

This clone was seen more than once but under ten times. The rearrangement links TRBV4-1 to TRBJ1-5; 10 bases line up with TRBD1. This CDR3 region has 15 residues. J was trimmed by 5 bases and V by 3 bases; bases with no gene match: 4. Per the germline V gene, CDR1 is MGHRA and CDR2 is YSYEKL. CDR3 sequence (DNA): TGCGCCAGCAGCCAGGAAGGGACAGGGGATCAGCCCCAGCATTTT. Translating it yields CASSQEGTGDQPQHF.

The chain has TRBV29-1 and TRBJ1-5; D gene ambiguous. V lost 2 bases, J lost 0 bases, and 5 bases lay in between. CDR1 is SQVTM and CDR2 is ANQGSEA in the germline V gene. The CDR3 totals 13 residues. The CDR3 reads CSVESDSNQPQHF. CDR3 DNA sequence: TGCAGCGTTGAATCAGATAGCAATCAGCCCCAGCATTTT.

V is TRBV6-6 and J is TRBJ2-3; 12 bases map to TRBD2. V lost 6 bases and J lost 8; bases outside the gene matches: 9. The CDR3 extends over 15 amino acids. Germline V gene sequence: CDR1 MNHNY, CDR2 SVGAGI (reference sequence). CDR3 nucleotide sequence: TGTGCCAGCAGCCCGATGACTAGCGGGAGTGGTACGCAGTATTTT. This encodes CASSPMTSGSGTQYF.

The sample holds one count of this clone. The chain links TRBV11-2 to TRBJ2-3; maybe TRBD1 (5 bases). This CDR3 contains 15 residues. Germline CDR1 and CDR2: SGHAT and FQNNGV. Trimming removed 0 bases from V and 5 bases from J, with 12 bases in between. CDR3 in amino acids: CASSLDRASVDTQYF. The CDR3 bases are TGTGCCAGCAGCTTAGACAGGGCCTCAGTAGATACGCAGTATTTT.

The chain couples TRBV2 to TRBJ2-2; unclear D gene. The CDR3 is 14 amino acids. Deletions cut 6 bases from V and 0 bases from J, with 8 bases between. CDR1 is SNHLY and CDR2 is FYNNEI in the germline V gene. The CDR3 region has the DNA TGTGCCAGCAGGGCGGTATCGAACACCGGGGAGCTGTTTTTT. It specifies CASRAVSNTGELFF.

This chain links TRBV2 with TRBJ1-4; a possible D gene is TRBD1 (6 bases). The germline V and J ends were trimmed by 8 bases and 6 bases, with 19 bases remaining between them. The CDR3 sequence is 15 residues long. Germline-derived CDR1 and CDR2 are SNHLY and FYNNEI. CDR3 protein: CASADIQGRHEKLFF. The CDR3 DNA sequence: TGTGCCAGCGCCGATATACAGGGTCGTCATGAAAAACTGTTTTTT.

This chain uses TRBV2 with TRBJ2-3, with 8 nucleotides matching TRBD2. Unmatched junction bases numbered 8, after V lost 10 bases and J lost 5 bases. CDR1 is SNHLY and CDR2 is FYNNEI in the germline V gene. The CDR3 sequence is 13 residues long. CDR3 DNA sequence: TGTGCCACCTCGCGGGAGGACGGAGATACGCAGTATTTT. It specifies CATSREDGDTQYF. The variable domain in full, with the rest retrieved from reference TRBV2 and TRBJ2-3, is EPEVTQTPSHQVTQMGQEVILRCVPISNHLYFYWYRQILGQKVEFLVSFYNNEISEKSEIFDDQFSVERPDGSNFTLKIRSTKLEDSAMYFCATSREDGDTQYFGPGTRLTVL.

Notes on this clone: At one boundary the junction diverges from the germline segment, which might be a read error. The chain couples TRBV28 to TRBJ2-7; the match to TRBD2 covers 8 bases. CDR3 length equals 17 residues. The V gene's germline CDR1 is MDHEN and CDR2 SYDVKM. CDR3 DNA sequence: TGTGCCAGCAGTTTGGGGGTGGCGGGAGGCCATCAAGCGGGTAGGCACTTC. It specifies CASSLGVAGGHQAGRHF.

This chain connects TRBV12-5 to TRBJ1-2; 9 nucleotides match TRBD1. Losses at the gene ends were 0 bases for V and 7 bases for J; bases not matched to a gene: 6. Germline-derived CDR1 and CDR2 are LGHNT and FRNRAP. The CDR3 has 15 amino acids. CDR3 DNA sequence: TGTGCTAGTGGTTTGGTACAGGGGGCCTTTGGTGGCTACACCTTC. As protein: CASGLVQGAFGGYTF. The entire variable domain, with the rest obtained from reference TRBV12-5 and TRBJ1-2, is as follows: DARVTQTPRHKVTEMGQEVTMRCQPILGHNTVFWYRQTMMQGLELLAYFRNRAPLDDSGMPKDRFSAEMPDATLATLKIQPSEPRDSAVYFCASGLVQGAFGGYTFGSGTRLTVV.